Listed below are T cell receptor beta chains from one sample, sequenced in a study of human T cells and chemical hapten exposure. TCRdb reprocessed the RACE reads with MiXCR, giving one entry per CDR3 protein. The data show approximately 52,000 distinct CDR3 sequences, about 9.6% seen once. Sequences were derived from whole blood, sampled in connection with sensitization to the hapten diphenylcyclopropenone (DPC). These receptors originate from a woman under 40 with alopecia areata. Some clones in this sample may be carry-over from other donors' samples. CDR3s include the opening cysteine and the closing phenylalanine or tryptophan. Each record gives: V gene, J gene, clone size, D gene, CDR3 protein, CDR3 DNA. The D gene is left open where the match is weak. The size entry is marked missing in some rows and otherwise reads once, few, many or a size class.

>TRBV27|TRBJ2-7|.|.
CASSLVGAELYEQYF
TGTGCCAGCAGTTTAGTGGGGGCCGAACTTTACGAGCAGTACTTC
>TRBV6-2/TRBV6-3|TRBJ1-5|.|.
CASSYYISQPQHF
TGTGCCAGCAGTTACTATATCTCTCAGCCCCAGCATTTT
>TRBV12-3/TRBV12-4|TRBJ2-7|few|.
CASSLSGYEQYF
TGTGCCAGCAGTTTGTCTGGGTACGAGCAGTACTTC
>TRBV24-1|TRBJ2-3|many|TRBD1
CATSDPTGASTDTQYF
TGTGCCACCAGTGACCCGACAGGGGCCAGCACAGATACGCAGTATTTT
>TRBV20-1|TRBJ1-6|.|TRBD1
CSAEAGTGGFNSPLHF
TGCAGTGCTGAAGCCGGGACAGGGGGTTTTAATTCACCCCTCCACTTT
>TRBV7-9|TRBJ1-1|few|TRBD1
CASSSADRARGTEAFF
TGTGCCAGCAGCTCCGCTGACAGGGCAAGGGGCACTGAAGCTTTCTTT
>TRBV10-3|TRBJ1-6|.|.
CAIRQEGNSPLHF
TGTGCCATCCGTCAGGAGGGGAATTCACCCCTCCACTTT
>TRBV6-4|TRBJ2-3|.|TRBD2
CASSDSSSGGDTQYF
TGTGCCAGCAGTGACTCGTCTAGCGGGGGAGATACGCAGTATTTT
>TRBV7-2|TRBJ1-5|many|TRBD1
CASSLEAGGNNQPQHF
TGTGCCAGCAGCTTAGAGGCAGGGGGCAACAATCAGCCCCAGCATTTT
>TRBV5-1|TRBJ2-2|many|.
CASTVGGRSNTGELFF
TGCGCCAGTACCGTTGGAGGCAGGTCGAACACCGGGGAGCTGTTTTTT
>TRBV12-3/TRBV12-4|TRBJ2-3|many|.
CASSLAGRRTDTQYF
TGTGCCAGCAGTTTGGCGGGGAGACGCACAGATACGCAGTATTTT
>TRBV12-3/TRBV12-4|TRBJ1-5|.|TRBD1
CASSEQGARKPQHF
TGTGCCAGCAGCGAACAGGGGGCGCGGAAGCCCCAGCATTTT
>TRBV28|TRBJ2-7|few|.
CASSFEGTYEQYF
TGTGCCAGCAGTTTCGAGGGGACCTACGAGCAGTACTTC
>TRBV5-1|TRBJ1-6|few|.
CASSLYNSYNSPLHF
TGCGCCAGCAGCCTCTACAACAGTTATAATTCACCCCTCCACTTT
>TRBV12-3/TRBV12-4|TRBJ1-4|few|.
CASSLPQGGGEKLFF
TGTGCCAGCAGTCTCCCCCAGGGTGGCGGTGAAAAACTGTTTTTT
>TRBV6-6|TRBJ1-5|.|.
CASSYGPGSNQPQHF
TGTGCCAGCAGTTACGGGCCCGGAAGCAATCAGCCCCAGCATTTT
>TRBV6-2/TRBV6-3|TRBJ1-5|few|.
CASSYLQAKDQPQHF
TGTGCCAGCAGTTACCTACAGGCTAAGGATCAGCCCCAGCATTTT
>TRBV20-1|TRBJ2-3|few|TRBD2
CSASYQRGGTDTQYF
TGCAGTGCTAGTTACCAGCGGGGGGGTACAGATACGCAGTATTTT
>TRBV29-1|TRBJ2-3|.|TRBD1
CSATPTARDRGRIDTQYF
TGCAGCGCCACCCCTACGGCCCGGGACAGGGGGAGAATAGATACGCAGTATTTT
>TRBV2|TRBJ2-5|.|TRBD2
CASRAGTSGGARYQETQYF
TGTGCCAGCAGAGCCGGGACTAGCGGGGGGGCCCGGTACCAAGAGACCCAGTACTTC
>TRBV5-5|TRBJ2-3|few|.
CASSLAGMLTDTQYF
TGTGCCAGCAGCTTGGCAGGGATGCTCACAGATACGCAGTATTTT
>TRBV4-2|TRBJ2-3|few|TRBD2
CASSPRTSGGPVSQYF
TGTGCCAGCAGCCCACGGACTAGCGGGGGGCCAGTTTCGCAGTATTTT
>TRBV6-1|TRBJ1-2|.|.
CASSMTALYGYTF
TGTGCCAGCAGTATGACAGCTCTCTATGGCTACACCTTC
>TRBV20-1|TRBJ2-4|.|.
CSARGRANIQYF
TGCAGTGCTAGAGGGCGAGCAAACATTCAGTACTTC
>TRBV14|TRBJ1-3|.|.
CASSRSAASSGNTIYF
TGTGCCAGCAGCCGATCGGCAGCGAGCTCTGGAAACACCATATATTTT
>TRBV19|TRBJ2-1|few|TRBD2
CASSMGLANSYNEQFF
TGTGCCAGTAGTATGGGACTAGCGAACTCCTACAATGAGCAGTTCTTC
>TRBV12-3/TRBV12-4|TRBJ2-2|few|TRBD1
CASSLGTGANTGELFF
TGTGCCAGCAGTTTAGGGACAGGGGCGAACACCGGGGAGCTGTTTTTT
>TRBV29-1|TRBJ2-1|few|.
CSVDSPVGQFF
TGCAGCGTTGATTCCCCCGTCGGGCAGTTCTTC
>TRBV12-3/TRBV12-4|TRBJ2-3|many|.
CASRAAGVDTQYF
TGTGCCAGCAGGGCAGCCGGGGTAGATACGCAGTATTTT
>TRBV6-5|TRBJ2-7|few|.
CASSYGSTLYEQYF
TGTGCCAGCAGTTACGGGAGCACGCTCTACGAGCAGTACTTC
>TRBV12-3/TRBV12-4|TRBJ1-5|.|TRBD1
CASSPDRENQPQHF
TGTGCCAGCAGTCCCGACAGGGAAAATCAGCCCCAGCATTTT
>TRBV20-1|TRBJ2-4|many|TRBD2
CSAPPGGKDIQYF
TGCAGTGCTCCCCCGGGGGGTAAAGACATTCAGTACTTC
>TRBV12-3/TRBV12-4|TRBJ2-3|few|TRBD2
CASSWTSGGEQYTQYF
TGTGCCAGCAGCTGGACTAGCGGGGGGGAACAATATACGCAGTATTTT
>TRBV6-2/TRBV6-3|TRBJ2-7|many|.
CASSYGTSYEQYF
TGTGCCAGCAGTTACGGGACCTCCTACGAGCAGTACTTC
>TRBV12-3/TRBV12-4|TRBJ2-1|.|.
CASIWAGVYNEQFF
TGTGCCAGCATTTGGGCAGGGGTTTACAATGAGCAGTTCTTC
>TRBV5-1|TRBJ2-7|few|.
CASSLEPTGAHEQYF
TGCGCCAGCAGCTTGGAGCCGACGGGTGCCCACGAGCAGTACTTC
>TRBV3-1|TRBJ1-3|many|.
CASSLRSGNTIYF
TGTGCCAGCAGCCTGCGCTCTGGAAACACCATATATTTT
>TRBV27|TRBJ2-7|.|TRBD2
CASSFLAGSSYEQYF
TGTGCCAGCAGTTTCCTAGCGGGGAGCTCCTACGAGCAGTACTTC
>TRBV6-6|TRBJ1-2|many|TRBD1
CAITRQGGYGYTF
TGTGCCATCACCCGACAGGGCGGCTATGGCTACACCTTC
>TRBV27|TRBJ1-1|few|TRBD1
CASSLLAGGLGTEAFF
TGTGCCAGCAGTTTGCTCGCAGGGGGATTGGGCACTGAAGCTTTCTTT
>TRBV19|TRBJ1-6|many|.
CASSHRDGRLYNSPLHF
TGTGCCAGTAGTCACAGGGACGGAAGACTCTATAATTCACCCCTCCACTTT
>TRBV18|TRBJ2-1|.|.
CASSLGKDRVGEQFF
TGTGCCAGCTCACTGGGCAAGGACCGAGTGGGAGAGCAGTTCTTC
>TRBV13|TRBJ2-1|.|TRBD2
CASSPPGGTNEQFF
TGTGCCAGCAGCCCCCCCGGGGGGACGAATGAGCAGTTCTTC
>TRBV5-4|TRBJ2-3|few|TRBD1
CASSTGQRSTDTQYF
TGTGCCAGCAGCACGGGACAGCGAAGCACAGATACGCAGTATTTT
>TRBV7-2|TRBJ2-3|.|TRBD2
CASSKGLSTDTQYF
TGTGCCAGCAGCAAGGGACTAAGCACAGATACGCAGTATTTT
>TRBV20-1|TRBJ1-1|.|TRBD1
CSATYPFTGDTEAFF
TGCAGTGCTACTTATCCCTTTACAGGGGACACTGAAGCTTTCTTT
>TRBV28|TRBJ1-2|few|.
CASQGGMSYTF
TGTGCCAGCCAGGGAGGAATGAGCTACACCTTC
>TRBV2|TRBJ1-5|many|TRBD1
CASSQDRGGNQPQHF
TGTGCCAGCAGCCAGGACAGGGGCGGCAATCAGCCCCAGCATTTT
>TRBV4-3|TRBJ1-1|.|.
CASSQALTGNTEAFF
TGCGCCAGCAGCCAAGCTCTGACAGGAAACACTGAAGCTTTCTTT
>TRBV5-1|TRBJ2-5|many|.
CASSYGTDQETQYF
TGCGCCAGCAGTTATGGGACGGATCAAGAGACCCAGTACTTC
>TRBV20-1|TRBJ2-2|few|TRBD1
CSARGGQFTGELFF
TGCAGTGCTAGAGGGGGACAGTTTACCGGGGAGCTGTTTTTT
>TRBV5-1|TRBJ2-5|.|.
CASSFGGETQYF
TGCGCCAGCAGCTTTGGCGGAGAGACCCAGTACTTC
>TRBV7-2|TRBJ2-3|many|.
CASSFDSSTDTQYF
TGTGCCAGCAGCTTCGATTCTAGCACAGATACGCAGTATTTT
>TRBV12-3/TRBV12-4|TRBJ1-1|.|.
CASSLVGLRTEAFF
TGTGCCAGCAGTTTAGTAGGTCTTCGCACTGAAGCTTTCTTT
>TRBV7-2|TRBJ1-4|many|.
CASSLNGPNEKLFF
TGTGCCAGCAGCTTAAACGGACCTAATGAAAAACTGTTTTTT